This passage covers 23 T cell receptor beta chains from one sample sequenced in a study of post-analysis software for immune sequencing data. These receptors' targets are unknown. General study results and limits: Controls had lower frequencies than patients of roughly five TRBV segments, which included TRBV5-6, TRBV5-1 and TRBV20-1.

Carried by the TCR beta cDNA libraries were unique molecular identifiers. TCRdb passed the PCR reads through MiXCR, listing each CDR3 protein once. Seen here are approximately 250,000 distinct CDR3 sequences, 30% to 45% observed once, and the top ten hold 4% to 6%. The sample taken for sequencing was blood. Receptors originate from a girl aged 5 to 17 with multiple sclerosis.

This clonotype was seen at least ten times. The J gene is TRBJ2-5, the V gene TRBV7-2, with 7 bases matching TRBD2. This CDR3 has 16 amino acids. Germline V gene data show CDR1 as SGHTA and CDR2 as FQGNSA. The V and J ends lost 5 bases and 5 bases, in that order; junction bases with no gene match: 14. CDR3 loop: CASSRDRLAAGETQYF. The DNA for the CDR3 is TGTGCCAGCAGCCGGGACCGGCTAGCGGCAGGGGAGACCCAGTACTTC.

Comment on this clonotype: A clone one base away is much larger, so this may be a read error. This CDR3 is CASNLGGQETQYF. The CDR3 DNA is TGTGCCAGCAACCTCGGGGGACAAGAGACCCAGTACTTC. The chain is built from TRBV11-1 and TRBJ2-5; D may be TRBD2 (6 bases). This CDR3 region has 13 residues. Trimming pared 7 bases from V and 2 bases from J, leaving 11 bases between. Germline lookup yields CDR1 SGHAT and CDR2 FQDESV (reference sequence).

The chain couples TRBV20-1 to TRBJ1-1; D remains unclear. The CDR3 loop spans 14 amino acids. Germline V CDR1 and CDR2: DFQATT, SNEGSKA (reference sequence). This chain's CDR3 is CITTDGSMNTEAFF. Here the CDR3 DNA reads TGCATTACTACGGACGGTTCCATGAACACTGAAGCTTTCTTT.

The chain couples TRBV2 to TRBJ1-3; no reliable D call. Germline CDR1 and CDR2: SNHLY and FYNNEI. V was trimmed by 7 bases and J by 1 base, leaving 5 bases between them. The CDR3 is 12 amino acids. CDR3 DNA: TGTGCCAGCATGGGTTCTGGAAACACCATATATTTT. Its translation is CASMGSGNTIYF.

This clonotype turned up a few times. Given a much more abundant clone one base away, this may be a read error. The chain recombines TRBV12-3 or TRBV12-4 with TRBJ1-1; D remains ambiguous. The CDR3 is 13 residues long. The DNA of the CDR3 is TGTGCCGGCAGTTTAGAAGCGAACACTGAAGCTTTCTTT. Encoded protein: CAGSLEANTEAFF.

V usage is TRBV27 and J usage is TRBJ2-7; no reliable D call. The CDR3 is 14 residues long. Deletions cut 4 bases from V and 3 bases from J, with 13 bases between. Germline CDR1 is MNHEY and CDR2 is SMNVEV (reference sequence). CDR3 in amino acids: CASSYGPLNYEQYF. In DNA, the CDR3 is TGTGCCAGCAGTTACGGTCCGCTCAACTACGAGCAGTACTTC.

This clonotype was counted many times. The chain uses TRBV7-8 and TRBJ2-1; D is tentatively TRBD1 or TRBD2 (6 bases each). Germline V lookup: CDR1 SGHVS, CDR2 FQNEAQ. V was shortened by 6 bases and J by 0 bases, with 12 bases between the two germline ends. The CDR3 is 15 residues long. The CDR3 nucleotides read TGTGCCAGCAGAAAAGGGGGGAGCTCCTACAATGAGCAGTTCTTC. It encodes CASRKGGSSYNEQFF. Complete variable domain (other parts from reference TRBV7-8 and TRBJ2-1): GAGVSQSPRYKVAKRGQDVALRCDPISGHVSLFWYQQALGQGPEFLTYFQNEAQLDKSGLPSDRFFAERPEGSVSTLKIQRTQQEDSAVYLCASRKGGSSYNEQFFGPGTRLTVL.

The sample holds many counts of this clonotype. The chain couples TRBV11-2 to TRBJ2-3; 7 bases line up with TRBD1. The CDR3 is made up of 14 amino acids. Germline CDR1 SGHAT, CDR2 FQNNGV. The V segment lost 4 bases and the J segment 12 bases; nucleotides outside the gene matches: 13. CDR3 DNA sequence: TGTGCCAGCAGCTCCCAAATGACAGGGCGACACCAGTATTTT. Its translation is CASSSQMTGRHQYF.

Many counts were recorded for this clonotype. The gene calls are TRBV6-1 and TRBJ2-5, with 8 nucleotides matching TRBD2. The V gene's germline CDR1 is MNHNS and CDR2 SASEGT. V lost 7 bases to trimming and J lost 1 base; unmatched junction nucleotides: 8. This CDR3 is built from 15 residues. CDR3 DNA: TGTGCCAGCATACCAGCGGGGGCGATCCAAGAGACCCAGTACTTC. Its translation: CASIPAGAIQETQYF.

This rearrangement joins TRBV5-1 to TRBJ1-2; 7 bases fit TRBD1. The CDR3 has 15 amino acids. V was clipped by 6 bases and J by 3 bases; unmatched bases: 11. Germline V lookup: CDR1 SGHRS, CDR2 YFSETQ. CDR3 nucleotides: TGCGCCAGCAAGGATACGACAGGGAACCACTATGGCTACACCTTC. As protein: CASKDTTGNHYGYTF.

This rearrangement joins TRBV7-9 to TRBJ2-1; 8 bases match TRBD2. CDR3 size: 16 residues. Unmatched junction bases numbered 10, after V lost 1 base and J lost 8 bases. In germline, CDR1 is SEHNR, CDR2 FQNEAQ (reference sequence). The CDR3 region is CASSLDSGLAIDEQFF. The CDR3 bases are TGTGCCAGCAGCTTAGACTCAGGACTAGCAATCGATGAGCAGTTCTTC.

This sequence joins TRBV7-9 and TRBJ1-5, with D hard to call. The germline V gene has CDR1 SEHNR and CDR2 FQNEAQ (reference sequence). The CDR3 covers 16 residues. V lost 8 bases and J 4 bases, leaving 21 bases between the germline ends. CDR3 region: CASQTGSGRANQPQHF. The DNA for the CDR3 is TGTGCCAGCCAAACCGGGTCCGGTCGGGCTAATCAGCCCCAGCATTTT.

This clonotype was seen repeatedly, ten times or more. The chain has TRBV7-3 and TRBJ2-3; TRBD2 is a possible D gene (5 bases). Looked up from germline, CDR1 is SGHTA and CDR2 is FQGTGA. This CDR3 spans 13 amino acids. The V gene lost 8 bases and the J gene lost 9 bases, with 18 bases spanning the gap. CDR3 region: CASGLGLQETQYF. The CDR3 DNA follows: TGTGCCAGCGGACTCGGACTGCAAGAGACGCAGTATTTT.

This chain joins TRBV20-1 and TRBJ2-5; D may be TRBD2 (6 bases). This CDR3 comprises 14 residues. Trimming shortened V by 4 bases and J by 0 bases, and 12 bases separated the two germline ends. Looked up from germline, CDR1 is DFQATT and CDR2 is SNEGSKA (reference sequence). CDR3 in amino acids: CSATHWDYQETQYF. The CDR3 DNA reads as TGCAGTGCTACCCACTGGGACTACCAAGAGACCCAGTACTTC.

This clonotype has at least ten counts. The J gene is TRBJ1-6, the V gene TRBV9; perhaps TRBD1 as D (5 bases). The CDR3 totals 15 residues. The V and J ends lost 7 bases and 0 bases respectively, with 11 bases between them. Per germline, CDR1 SGDLS and CDR2 YYNGEE. CDR3 in amino acids: CASGAPSSYNSPLHF. For the CDR3, the DNA is TGTGCCAGCGGGGCACCAAGCTCCTATAATTCACCCCTCCACTTT.

The sample holds many counts of this clonotype. This rearrangement joins TRBV7-2 to TRBJ2-6, with TRBD1 matching over 7 bases. With 1 base clipped from V and 0 bases from J, the junction kept 3 bases outside the gene matches. This CDR3 contains 17 residues. In germline, CDR1 is SGHTA, CDR2 FQGNSA. The CDR3 loop reads CASSLGQGPSGANVLTF. The CDR3, as DNA: TGTGCCAGCAGCTTAGGACAGGGACCCTCTGGGGCCAACGTCCTGACTTTC.

In its sample, this clonotype was seen a few times. The CDR3 is CASSVGQGGYEQYF. CDR3 in DNA: TGTGCCAGCAGCGTAGGACAGGGGGGATACGAGCAGTACTTC. The chain links TRBV9 to TRBJ2-7; 9 bases align to TRBD1. After removal of 0 bases from V and 4 bases from J, the junction contained 2 bases not matched to a gene. The germline gives CDR1 SGDLS, CDR2 YYNGEE. This CDR3 is built from 14 residues.

This clonotype was seen many times. CDR3 protein: CASSPPVEEKLFF. The DNA for the CDR3 is TGTGCCAGCAGCCCCCCCGTCGAGGAAAAACTGTTTTTT. The chain is built from TRBV7-9 and TRBJ1-4; D call uncertain. V shed 5 bases and J shed 8 bases, with 12 bases lying between them. Per the germline V gene, CDR1 is SEHNR and CDR2 is FQNEAQ (reference sequence). There are 13 residues in the CDR3.

The table lists this clonotype with a count of one. The chain carries TRBV3-1 and TRBJ2-1, with D tentatively TRBD2 (5 bases). The V end was cut by 0 bases, the J end by 3 bases, with 9 bases between. The CDR3 contains 15 residues. Per germline, CDR1 LGHDT and CDR2 YNNKEL (reference sequence). Written as DNA, the CDR3 is TGTGCCAGCAGCCAAGAATCACGGGGCTACAATGAGCAGTTCTTC. This codes for CASSQESRGYNEQFF.

This clonotype came up many times. The rearrangement links TRBV12-3 or TRBV12-4 to TRBJ2-1, with 7 bases fitting TRBD2. With V trimmed by 6 bases and J by 4 bases, 9 bases remained unmatched. There are 15 residues in the CDR3. The CDR3 here is CASSGLSSGYNEQFF. CDR3 in DNA: TGTGCCAGCAGCGGCTTGAGTAGCGGGTACAATGAGCAGTTCTTC.

This clonotype showed up just a few times. This chain connects TRBV6-1 to TRBJ2-1, with 7 nucleotides matching TRBD1. This CDR3 has 16 residues. V trimming: 5 bases; J trimming: 5 bases; junction bases outside the gene matches: 12. CDR1 MNHNS and CDR2 SASEGT come from the germline V gene. In nucleotides, the CDR3 is TGTGCCAGCAGTCCCCGACCCCCTGACAGGGACAATGAGCAGTTCTTC. Its protein product is CASSPRPPDRDNEQFF.

This clonotype was counted only a few times. This sequence joins TRBV28 and TRBJ1-5; 8 bases fit TRBD1. Germline-derived CDR1 and CDR2 are MDHEN and SYDVKM. Germline trimming cut 4 bases from V and 2 bases from J; bases unmatched to any gene: 7. The CDR3 has 16 amino acids. This CDR3 reads CASSYHRGMGNQPQHF. In DNA form, the CDR3 reads TGTGCCAGCAGTTACCACAGGGGGATGGGCAATCAGCCCCAGCATTTT.

Of note for this clonotype: One end of the junction fails to match germline, which may point to a read error. The rearrangement uses TRBV13 and TRBJ2-6; D perhaps matches TRBD1 (5 bases). This CDR3 region has 13 residues. Germline lookup yields CDR1 PRHDT and CDR2 FYEKMQ (reference sequence). The CDR3 bases are TGTGCCAGCAGCTTATCTGGGGCCAACGTCCGGACTTTC. The encoded protein is CASSLSGANVRTF.